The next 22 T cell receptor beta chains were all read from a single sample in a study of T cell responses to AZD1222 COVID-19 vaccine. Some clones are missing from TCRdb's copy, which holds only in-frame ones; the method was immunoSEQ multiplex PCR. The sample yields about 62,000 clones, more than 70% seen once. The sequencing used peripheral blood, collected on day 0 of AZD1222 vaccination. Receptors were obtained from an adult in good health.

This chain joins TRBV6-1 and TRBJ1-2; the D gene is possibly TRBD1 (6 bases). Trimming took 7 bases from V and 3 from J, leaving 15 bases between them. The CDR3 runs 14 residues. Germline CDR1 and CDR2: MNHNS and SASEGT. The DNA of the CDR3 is TGTGCCAGCACCCCGACAGGCGCCTACTATGGCTACACCTTC. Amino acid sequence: CASTPTGAYYGYTF.

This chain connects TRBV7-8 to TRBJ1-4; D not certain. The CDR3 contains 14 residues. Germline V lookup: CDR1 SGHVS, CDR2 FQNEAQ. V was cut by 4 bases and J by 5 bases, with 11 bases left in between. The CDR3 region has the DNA TGTGCCAGCAGCTCGGGATCCGGGAATGAAAAACTGTTTTTT. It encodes CASSSGSGNEKLFF.

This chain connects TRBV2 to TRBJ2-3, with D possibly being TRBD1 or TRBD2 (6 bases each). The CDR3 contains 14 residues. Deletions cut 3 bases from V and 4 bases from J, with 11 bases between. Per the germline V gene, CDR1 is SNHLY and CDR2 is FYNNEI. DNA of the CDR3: TGTGCCAGCAGTGACAGGGGAGGAGCAGATACGCAGTATTTT. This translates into CASSDRGGADTQYF.

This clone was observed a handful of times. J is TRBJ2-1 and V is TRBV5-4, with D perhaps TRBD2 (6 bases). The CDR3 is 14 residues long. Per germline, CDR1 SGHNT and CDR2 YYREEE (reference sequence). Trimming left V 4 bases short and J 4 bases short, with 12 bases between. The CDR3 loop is CASSTRGRYNEQFF. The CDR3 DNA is TGTGCCAGCAGCACCCGGGGGAGATACAATGAGCAGTTCTTC.

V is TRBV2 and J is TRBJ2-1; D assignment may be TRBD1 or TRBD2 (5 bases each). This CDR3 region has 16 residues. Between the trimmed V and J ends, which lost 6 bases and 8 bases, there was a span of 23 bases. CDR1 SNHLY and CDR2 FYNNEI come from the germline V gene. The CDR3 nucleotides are TGTGCCAGCAGCGCCCCGGCGGGTTGGGGCTGGGATGAGCAGTTCTTC. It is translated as CASSAPAGWGWDEQFF. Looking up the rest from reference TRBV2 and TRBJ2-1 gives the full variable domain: EPEVTQTPSHQVTQMGQEVILRCVPISNHLYFYWYRQILGQKVEFLVSFYNNEISEKSEIFDDQFSVERPDGSNFTLKIRSTKLEDSAMYFCASSAPAGWGWDEQFFGPGTRLTVL.

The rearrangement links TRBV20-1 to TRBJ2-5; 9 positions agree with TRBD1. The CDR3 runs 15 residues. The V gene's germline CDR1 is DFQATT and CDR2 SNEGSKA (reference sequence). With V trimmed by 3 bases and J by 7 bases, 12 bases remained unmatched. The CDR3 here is CSASVTGGLLGTQYF. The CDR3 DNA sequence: TGCAGTGCTAGTGTGACAGGGGGATTGTTAGGGACCCAGTACTTC.

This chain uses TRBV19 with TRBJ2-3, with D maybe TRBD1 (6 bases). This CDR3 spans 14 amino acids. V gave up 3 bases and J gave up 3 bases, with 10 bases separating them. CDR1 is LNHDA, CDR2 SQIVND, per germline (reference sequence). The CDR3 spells CASSMAGETDTQYF. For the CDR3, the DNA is TGTGCCAGTAGTATGGCAGGGGAGACAGATACGCAGTATTTT.

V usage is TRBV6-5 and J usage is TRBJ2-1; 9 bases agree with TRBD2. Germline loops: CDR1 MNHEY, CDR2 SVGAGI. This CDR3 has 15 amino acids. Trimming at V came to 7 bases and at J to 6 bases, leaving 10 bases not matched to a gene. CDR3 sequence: CASKLTLAGFNEQFF. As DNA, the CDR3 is TGTGCCAGCAAACTGACTCTAGCGGGGTTCAATGAGCAGTTCTTC.

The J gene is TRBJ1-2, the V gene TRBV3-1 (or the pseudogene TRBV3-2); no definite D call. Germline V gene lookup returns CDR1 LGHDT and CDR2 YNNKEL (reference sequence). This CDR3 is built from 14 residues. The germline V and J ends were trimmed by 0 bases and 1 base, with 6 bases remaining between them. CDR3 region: CASSQERGNYGYTF. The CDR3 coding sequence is TGTGCCAGCAGCCAAGAACGGGGTAACTATGGCTACACCTTC.

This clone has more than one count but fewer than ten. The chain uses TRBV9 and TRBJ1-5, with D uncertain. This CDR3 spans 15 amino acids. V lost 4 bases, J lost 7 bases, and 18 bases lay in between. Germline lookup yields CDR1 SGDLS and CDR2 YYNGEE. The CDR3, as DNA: TGTGCCAGCAGCCCCCTTCCCAGCCTGGGGCAGCCCCAGCATTTT. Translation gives CASSPLPSLGQPQHF.

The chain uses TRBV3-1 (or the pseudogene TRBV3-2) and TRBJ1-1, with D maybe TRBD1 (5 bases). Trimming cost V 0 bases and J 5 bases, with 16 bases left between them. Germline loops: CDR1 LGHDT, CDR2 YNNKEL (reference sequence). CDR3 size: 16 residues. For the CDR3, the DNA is TGTGCCAGCAGCCAAGAGAGGGGCTCTACTTATACTGAAGCTTTCTTT. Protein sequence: CASSQERGSTYTEAFF.

CDR3 bases: TGTGCCAGCAGTGTAACCCCTCACGAGCAGTACTTC. The encoded protein is CASSVTPHEQYF. The chain is built from TRBV7-2 and TRBJ2-7; D is uncertain. Germline V gene data show CDR1 as SGHTA and CDR2 as FQGNSA. CDR3 size: 12 residues. The V gene lost 6 bases and the J gene lost 5 bases, with 11 bases spanning the gap.

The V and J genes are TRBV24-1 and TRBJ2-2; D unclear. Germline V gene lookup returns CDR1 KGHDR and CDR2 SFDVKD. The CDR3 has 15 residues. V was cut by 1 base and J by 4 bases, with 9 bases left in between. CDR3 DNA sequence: TGTGCCACCAGTGATTTCCGGTTAGGCACCGGGGAGCTGTTTTTT. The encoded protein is CATSDFRLGTGELFF.

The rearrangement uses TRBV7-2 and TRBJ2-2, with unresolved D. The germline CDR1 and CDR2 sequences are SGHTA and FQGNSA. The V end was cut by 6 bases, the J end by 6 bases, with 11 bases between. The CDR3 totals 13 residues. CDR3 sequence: CASSLLRPGELFF. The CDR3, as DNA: TGTGCCAGCAGTCTCCTACGACCCGGGGAGCTGTTTTTT.

CDR3 region: CASSLERGANYGYTF. The CDR3 region has the DNA TGCGCCAGCAGCTTGGAAAGGGGAGCTAACTATGGCTACACCTTC. The chain carries TRBV5-1 and TRBJ1-2; D perhaps matches TRBD1 (5 bases). Germline-derived CDR1 and CDR2 are SGHRS and YFSETQ. The CDR3 is 15 amino acids. V was cut by 0 bases and J by 0 bases, with 9 bases left in between. Based on the CDR3 plus reference TRBV5-1 and TRBJ1-2, the full variable domain is KAGVTQTPRYLIKTRGQQVTLSCSPISGHRSVSWYQQTPGQGLQFLFEYFSETQRNKGNFPGRFSGRQFSNSRSEMNVSTLELGDSALYLCASSLERGANYGYTFGSGTRLTVV.

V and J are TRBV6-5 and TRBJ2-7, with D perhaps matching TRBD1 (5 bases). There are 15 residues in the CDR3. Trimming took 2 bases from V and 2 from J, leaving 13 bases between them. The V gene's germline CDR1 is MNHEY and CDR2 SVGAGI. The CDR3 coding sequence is TGTGCCAGCAGTTACAAGGGGAATTTCCCCTACGAGCAGTACTTC. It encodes CASSYKGNFPYEQYF.

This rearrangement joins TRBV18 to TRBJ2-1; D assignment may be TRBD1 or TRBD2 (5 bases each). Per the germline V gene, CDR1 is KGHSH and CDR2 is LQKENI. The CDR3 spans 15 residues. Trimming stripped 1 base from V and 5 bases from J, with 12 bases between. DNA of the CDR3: TGTGCCAGCTCACCACGATGGGACGGGGACAATGAGCAGTTCTTC. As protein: CASSPRWDGDNEQFF.

CDR3 loop: CASSTEGAYGYTF. CDR3 in DNA: TGTGCCAGCAGTACCGAGGGGGCATATGGCTACACCTTC. This sequence joins TRBV7-2 and TRBJ1-2, with 7 bases matching TRBD1. Germline CDR1 reads SGHTA; CDR2 reads FQGNSA. J gave up 5 bases and V 6 bases, and 6 bases lay outside the gene matches. The CDR3 runs to 13 residues.

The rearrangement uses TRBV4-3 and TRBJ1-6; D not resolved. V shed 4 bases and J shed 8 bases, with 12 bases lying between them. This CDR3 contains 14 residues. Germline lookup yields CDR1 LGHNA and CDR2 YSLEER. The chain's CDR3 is CASSPGLADSPLHF. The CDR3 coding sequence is TGCGCCAGCAGCCCTGGACTCGCTGATTCACCCCTCCACTTT.

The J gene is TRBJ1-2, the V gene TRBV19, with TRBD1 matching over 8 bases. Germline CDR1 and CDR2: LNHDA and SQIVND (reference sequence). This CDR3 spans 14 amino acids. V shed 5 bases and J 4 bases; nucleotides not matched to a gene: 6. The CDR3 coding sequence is TGTGCCAGTAGTGTGGACAGGGCGGCCTATGGCTACACCTTC. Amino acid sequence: CASSVDRAAYGYTF.

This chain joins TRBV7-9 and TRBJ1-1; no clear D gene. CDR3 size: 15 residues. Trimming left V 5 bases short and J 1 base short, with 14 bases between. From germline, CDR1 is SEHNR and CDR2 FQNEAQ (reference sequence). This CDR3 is CASSLTSLPNTEAFF. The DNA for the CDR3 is TGTGCCAGCAGCCTTACCTCCCTTCCGAACACTGAAGCTTTCTTT.

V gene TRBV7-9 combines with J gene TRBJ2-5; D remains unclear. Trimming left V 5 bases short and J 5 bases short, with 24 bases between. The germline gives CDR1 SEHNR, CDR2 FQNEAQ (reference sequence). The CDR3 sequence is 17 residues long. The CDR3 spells CASSTTWSPQLQETQYF. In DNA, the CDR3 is TGTGCCAGCAGCACGACGTGGAGCCCACAACTACAGGAGACCCAGTACTTC.